These T cell receptor beta chains were read from a single sample in a study of shared clonotypes between healthy human individuals. Produced via immunoSEQ multiplex PCR; TCRdb's table is partial and in-frame only. This sample has about 490,000 clones, with 75% to 85% found just once. Specimen: PBMCs. The receptors shown here come from a woman in her forties in good health. Some clones in this sample may be carry-over from other donors' samples. Both conserved end residues are part of each CDR3. D genes are given only for firm matches. Size is omitted from some rows. Given values are once, few, many or a class for expanded clones.

d_call	clone_size	v_call	j_call	cdr3_nt	cdr3_aa
TRBD1	.	TRBV5-4	TRBJ2-5	TGTGCCAGCAGCGAGAGACAGGGACCAGAGACCCAGTACTTC	CASSERQGPETQYF
TRBD2	.	TRBV2	TRBJ2-1	TGTGCCAGCAGTGAGCCGGGAGGCAGGATCGTCTTC	CASSEPGGRIVF
.	.	TRBV27	TRBJ1-1	TGTGCCAGCAGTTTATCGGGCACCGTATCGAACACTGAAGCTTTCTTT	CASSLSGTVSNTEAFF
TRBD1	few	TRBV5-1	TRBJ2-7	TGCGCCAGCTGCCCGGGACAGAACTCCTACGAGCAGTACTTC	CASCPGQNSYEQYF
.	.	TRBV6-6	TRBJ2-5	TGTGCCAGCTGGTTTCGAGCGGCTTCCCAAGAGACCCAGTACTTC	CASWFRAASQETQYF
.	few	TRBV7-2	TRBJ1-2	TGTGCCAGCAGCCCCCTTGGGATAGGTTGGGGCTACACCTTC	CASSPLGIGWGYTF
.	.	TRBV28	TRBJ2-7	TGTGCCAGCAGTTTAGGGGAGTCCTACGAGCAGTACTTC	CASSLGESYEQYF
.	.	TRBV25-1	TRBJ2-1	TGTGCCAGCAGTGTGGGGGGACCCTACAATGAGCAGTTCTTC	CASSVGGPYNEQFF
.	.	TRBV28	TRBJ1-3	TGTGCCAGCAGTACCCGGGGACGGAACTCTGGAAACACCATATATTTT	CASSTRGRNSGNTIYF
.	once	TRBV7-3	TRBJ2-5	TGTGCCAGCAGCCGAGGGGGGACAGAGACCCAGTACTTC	CASSRGGTETQYF
TRBD2	.	TRBV5-4	TRBJ2-2	TGTGCCAGCAGCCCGGGACTAACGAACACCGGGGAGCTGTTTTTT	CASSPGLTNTGELFF
.	.	TRBV28	TRBJ2-6	TGTGCCAGCAGTTCGGGCTCTGGGGCCAACGTCCTGACTTTC	CASSSGSGANVLTF
TRBD2	few	TRBV5-6	TRBJ2-2	TGTGCCAGCAGCTTGGGACTAGCGGGGACAAACACCGGGGAGCTGTTTTTT	CASSLGLAGTNTGELFF
.	few	TRBV16	TRBJ1-5	TGTGCCAGCAGCCAAACGGGAGACGGCAATCAGCCCCAGCATTTT	CASSQTGDGNQPQHF
.	.	TRBV2	TRBJ1-2	TGTGCCAGCAGTGAGACAGGCCTCTATGGCTACACCTTC	CASSETGLYGYTF
.	.	TRBV7-7	TRBJ2-5	TGTGCTAGCAGCACCTCTGGCAGCCAAGAGACCCAGTACTTC	CASSTSGSQETQYF
.	.	TRBV25-1	TRBJ2-5	TGTGCCAGCACGCCGGGGAGTGGTCAAGAGACCCAGTACTTC	CASTPGSGQETQYF
TRBD1	.	TRBV18	TRBJ2-5	TGTGCCAGCTCACCCTTGACAGGGACCCAAGAGACCCAGTACTTC	CASSPLTGTQETQYF
TRBD2	.	TRBV7-9	TRBJ2-3	TGTGCCAGCAGCTTAGCCGGCTCTGGGCGGGAGGGAATGGATACGCAGTATTTT	CASSLAGSGREGMDTQYF
.	.	TRBV28	TRBJ1-2	TGTGCCAGCAGTTTTGTCGGGGTCTATGGCTACACCTTC	CASSFVGVYGYTF
TRBD1	.	TRBV29-1	TRBJ1-4	TGCAGCGTGGGCCAGACAGGGGGCAATGAAAAACTGTTTTTT	CSVGQTGGNEKLFF
TRBD1	.	TRBV30	TRBJ1-1	TGTGCCTGGTGCAGGGGGCTAAACACTGAAGCTTTCTTT	CAWCRGLNTEAFF
TRBD1	once	TRBV5-4	TRBJ2-3	TGTGCCAGCAGCCGTGGGACAGTTACAGATACGCAGTATTTT	CASSRGTVTDTQYF
TRBD2	.	TRBV9	TRBJ2-1	TGTGCCAGCAGCGGGGTAGCGGGAGGGGGCCTCCAGCAGTTCTTC	CASSGVAGGGLQQFF
.	.	TRBV6-4	TRBJ1-1	TGTGCCGGTCTACCGACAGCGAACACTGAAGCTTTCTTT	CAGLPTANTEAFF
.	.	TRBV10-3	TRBJ2-6	TGTGCCATCAGTGGGGGGACGCCGACAATCTCTGGGGCCAACGTCCTGACTTTC	CAISGGTPTISGANVLTF
.	.	TRBV27	TRBJ2-5	TGTGCCAGCAGTTTAAGAACAAATCGGAGAGAGACCCAGTACTTC	CASSLRTNRRETQYF
TRBD1	.	TRBV18	TRBJ1-1	TGTGCCAGCTCACCACCGGGACAGCAGAACACTGAAGCTTTCTTT	CASSPPGQQNTEAFF
.	.	TRBV6-6	TRBJ2-7	TGTGCCAGCAGTAACTATTGGGACAACTCCGACTACGAGCAGTACTTC	CASSNYWDNSDYEQYF
.	.	TRBV5-1	TRBJ2-3	TGCGCCAGCAGCTTGGCCAGCGGTACTAGCACAGATACGCAGTATTTT	CASSLASGTSTDTQYF
TRBD2	.	TRBV14	TRBJ2-1	TGTGCCAGCAGCCAAGTAATTGGGACTAGCGGACAAACATCCTACAATGAGCAGTTCTTC	CASSQVIGTSGQTSYNEQFF
.	.	TRBV5-1	TRBJ1-2	TGCGCCAGCAGCGATGGATCTAACTATGGCTACACCTTC	CASSDGSNYGYTF
.	.	TRBV20-1	TRBJ2-7	TGCAGTGCTCCCGAGTTGTACGAGCAGTACTTC	CSAPELYEQYF
TRBD2	.	TRBV28	TRBJ2-3	TGTGCCAGCAGTCAGAGACTAGCGGGACAGTATTTT	CASSQRLAGQYF
.	.	TRBV7-2	TRBJ2-2	TGTGCCAGCAGCTACGAGGGTACCGGGGAGCTGTTTTTT	CASSYEGTGELFF
.	.	TRBV6-5	TRBJ2-1	TGTGCCAGCAGTCCGGACCTCAGCTCCTACAATGAGCAGTTCTTC	CASSPDLSSYNEQFF
TRBD2	.	TRBV30	TRBJ2-5	TGTGCCTGGAGGTTAGCGGGAGGGCCGCGGGGAGAGACCCAGTACTTC	CAWRLAGGPRGETQYF
.	.	TRBV10-3	TRBJ2-1	TGTGCCATCAGTGATCCAGGGTCCTACAATGAGCAGTTCTTC	CAISDPGSYNEQFF
.	.	TRBV2	TRBJ1-5	TGTGCCAGCAGCCGACAGGTTAGCAATCAGCCCCAGCATTTT	CASSRQVSNQPQHF
TRBD1	once	TRBV18	TRBJ1-2	TGTGCCAGCTCACTACAGGGGGGAGACTATGGCTACACCTTC	CASSLQGGDYGYTF
.	once	TRBV19	TRBJ2-2	TGTGCCAGTAATAAACTCACCGGGGAGCTGTTTTTT	CASNKLTGELFF
.	.	TRBV5-6	TRBJ2-1	TGTGCCAGCAGCCAGCCCTTTAGCGACCCAAGCTCCTACAATGAGCAGTTCTTC	CASSQPFSDPSSYNEQFF
TRBD1	.	TRBV7-8	TRBJ2-7	TGTGCCAGCAGCCCCGACAGGGTCTCATACGAGCAGTACTTC	CASSPDRVSYEQYF
.	.	TRBV28	TRBJ2-2	TGTGCCAGCACCGAAGACAGTGCGAACACCGGGGGGCTGTTTTTT	CASTEDSANTGGLFF
.	.	TRBV7-2	TRBJ2-7	TGTGCCAGCAGCTCCTCCCAGGGCAAAGGATACGAGCAGTACTTC	CASSSSQGKGYEQYF
TRBD2	.	TRBV2	TRBJ2-7	TGTGCCAGCAGTGAATCTAGCGGGAGGGCGGTCGAGCAGTGCTTC	CASSESSGRAVEQCF
.	.	TRBV5-1	TRBJ2-1	TGCGCCAGCTCTCCGGGGACCGGGAGATTCAATGAGCAGTTCTTC	CASSPGTGRFNEQFF
.	once	TRBV7-3	TRBJ1-1	TGTGCCAGCAGCTTGGTCACGAACACTGAAGCTTTCTTT	CASSLVTNTEAFF